This T cell receptor (beta chain) was observed in a study of Tregs in tolerant kidney transplant recipients. Study-wide findings and caveats: Biological reproducibility was not directly addressed in this study.

Profiled with immunoSEQ multiplex PCR; TCRdb holds only in-frame clones, not every one. The sample carries 90,000 to 150,000 clones, 85% to 95% recorded once. Turning to this clone: The antigen is undetermined.

CDR3 length: 15 amino acids. The specimen was CD4+ T cells from blood. This clonotype originated in a human donor in good health. This chain joins TRBV21-1 and TRBJ2-1; the DNA was not compared with TRBD2, the D call given in the table. TRBV21-1 has pseudogene status. The CDR3 coding sequence is TGTGCCAGCAGCAACCGGGGAATGACCTACAATGAGCAGTTCTTC. Translation gives CASSNRGMTYNEQFF.